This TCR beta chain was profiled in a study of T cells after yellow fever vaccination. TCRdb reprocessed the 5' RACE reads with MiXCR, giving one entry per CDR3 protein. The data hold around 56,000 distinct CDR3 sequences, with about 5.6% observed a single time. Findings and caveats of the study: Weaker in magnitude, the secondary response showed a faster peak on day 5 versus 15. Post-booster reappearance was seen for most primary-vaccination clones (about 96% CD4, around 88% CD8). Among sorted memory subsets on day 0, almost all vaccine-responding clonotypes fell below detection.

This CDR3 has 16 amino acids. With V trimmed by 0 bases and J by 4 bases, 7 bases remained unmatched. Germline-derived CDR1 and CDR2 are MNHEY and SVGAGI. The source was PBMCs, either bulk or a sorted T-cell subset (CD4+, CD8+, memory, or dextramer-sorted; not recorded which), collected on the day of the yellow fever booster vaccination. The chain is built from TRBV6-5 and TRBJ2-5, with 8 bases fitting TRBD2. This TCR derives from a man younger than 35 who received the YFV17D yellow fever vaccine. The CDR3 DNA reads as TGTGCCAGCAGTTACTCATCGGGGGCGGGGGGAGAGACCCAGTACTTC. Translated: CASSYSSGAGGETQYF.